This T cell receptor (beta chain) was sequenced for a study of blood T cell repertoires in COVID-19. Study-level information: Acute and convalescent COVID-19 samples came from the United States, Italy and Spain. In each case, the material was cDNA or gDNA derived from T cells, B-cell-depleted T cells, or PBMCs.

V was shortened by 1 base and J by 6 bases, with 9 bases between the two germline ends. Germline V gene lookup returns CDR1 SGHTA and CDR2 FQGNSA. This CDR3 spans 14 amino acids. Methods used by the authors: Quantification of nucleated cells was approximated via reference gene primer amplification. Profiling relied on immunoSEQ multiplex PCR, and the TCRdb table lists in-frame clones only, not all of them. V and J calls and clone size are as listed in that table; D and trimming were resolved from the DNA. This table has tens of thousands of clones, roughly 85% appearing once. This chain joins TRBV7-2 and TRBJ1-4; no firm D call. The sequencing sample was made of peripheral blood. This clonotype originated in a human donor in a cohort sampled during active COVID-19. The CDR3 region has the DNA TGTGCCAGCAGCTTAGTATGGAGGGATGAAAAACTGTTTTTT. Translation gives CASSLVWRDEKLFF. Based on the CDR3 plus reference TRBV7-2 and TRBJ1-4, the full variable domain is GAGVSQSPSNKVTEKGKDVELRCDPISGHTALYWYRQSLGQGLEFLIYFQGNSAPDKSGLPSDRFSAERTGGSVSTLTIQRTQQEDSAVYLCASSLVWRDEKLFFGSGTQLSVL.